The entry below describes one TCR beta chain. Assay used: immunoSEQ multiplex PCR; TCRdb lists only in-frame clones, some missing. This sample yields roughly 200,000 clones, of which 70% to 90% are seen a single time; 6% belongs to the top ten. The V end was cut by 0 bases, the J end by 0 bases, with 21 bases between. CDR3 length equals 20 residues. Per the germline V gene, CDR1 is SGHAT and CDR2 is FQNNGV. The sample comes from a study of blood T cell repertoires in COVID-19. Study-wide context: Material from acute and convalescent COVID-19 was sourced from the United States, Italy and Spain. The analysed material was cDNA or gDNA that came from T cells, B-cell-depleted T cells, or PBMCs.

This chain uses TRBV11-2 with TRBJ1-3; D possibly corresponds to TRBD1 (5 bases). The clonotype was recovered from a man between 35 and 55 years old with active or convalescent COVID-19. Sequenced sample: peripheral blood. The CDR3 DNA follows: TGTGCCAGCAGCTTAGAGTACCGGGGGACTTGGTATCCCTCTGGAAACACCATATATTTT. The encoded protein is CASSLEYRGTWYPSGNTIYF.